This is a list of T cell receptor beta chains from one sample in a study of blood T cell repertoires in COVID-19. TCRdb's table, derived via immunoSEQ multiplex PCR, lists solely in-frame clones and lacks some. The data show approximately 61,000 clones, around 88% seen once. The sequencing input was peripheral blood. The receptors come from a woman aged 80 or over with active COVID-19. The CDR3 runs from the conserved cysteine through the conserved F or W. The D gene is left open where the match is weak. Some rows mark clone size as missing; the rest say once, few, many or name a class of expanded clone.

v_call	d_call	clone_size	j_call	cdr3_length	cdr3_nt	cdr3_aa
TRBV7-2	TRBD2	-	TRBJ2-2	18	TGTGCCAGCAGCTTAGAACTCGCGGGGGGGCTGAACACCGGGGAGCTGTTTTTT	CASSLELAGGLNTGELFF
TRBV10-3	TRBD1	-	TRBJ1-4	16	TGTGCCATCAGTGAGTCGAGGACAGGGGGGAATGAAAAACTGTTTTTT	CAISESRTGGNEKLFF
TRBV4-1	-	-	TRBJ1-1	14	TGCGCCAGCAGCCCGAGGACTGGGAACACTGAAGCTTTCTTT	CASSPRTGNTEAFF
TRBV15	-	-	TRBJ1-5	14	TGTGCCACCAGCAGAGCTTTAGACAATCAGCCCCAGCATTTT	CATSRALDNQPQHF
TRBV2	-	-	TRBJ2-5	14	TGTGCCAGCAGTCCACAACAGTGGCAAGAGACCCAGTACTTC	CASSPQQWQETQYF
TRBV7-2	-	-	TRBJ1-1	14	TGTGCCAGCCAACCCCAGGGGATGAACACTGAAGCTTTCTTT	CASQPQGMNTEAFF
TRBV11-2	-	-	TRBJ2-5	14	TGTGCCAGCAGCTTAGGTAGCGGCAGCGGGACCCAGTACTTC	CASSLGSGSGTQYF
TRBV7-9	TRBD2	-	TRBJ2-5	14	TGTGCCAGCAGACCACGGACTAGCGTAGAGACCCAGTACTTC	CASRPRTSVETQYF
TRBV19	-	-	TRBJ2-5	14	TGTGCCAGTAGGGAACGGGACTCAGTCGCGACCCAGTACTTC	CASRERDSVATQYF
TRBV6-5	TRBD1	once	TRBJ1-1	13	TGTGCCAGCAGGACAGGGACAGACACTGAAGCTTTCTTT	CASRTGTDTEAFF
TRBV27	TRBD2	-	TRBJ2-5	17	TGTGCCAGCAGTTTACTGGGACTAGCGGGGGTCCAAGAGACCCAGTACTTC	CASSLLGLAGVQETQYF
TRBV18	TRBD1	-	TRBJ1-4	16	TGTGCCAGCTCACCATATACAGGGGGTCTGGGTGAAAAACTGTTTTTT	CASSPYTGGLGEKLFF
TRBV19	-	-	TRBJ2-7	14	TGTGCCAGTAGTTACGGGACACCTCAATACGAGCAGTACTTC	CASSYGTPQYEQYF
TRBV10-3	TRBD1	-	TRBJ2-7	17	TGTGCCAGCCAAAACCCGGGACAGGGGACCTCCTCCTACGAGCAGTACTTC	CASQNPGQGTSSYEQYF
TRBV4-1	-	-	TRBJ2-7	15	TGCGCCAGCAGCGAAGGGGTCCCTAGCACGTACGAGCAGTACTTC	CASSEGVPSTYEQYF
TRBV10-3	-	once	TRBJ1-1	14	TGTGCCATCAGTGTGGTAGGGGTGGGCACTGAAGCTTTCTTT	CAISVVGVGTEAFF
TRBV5-6	-	-	TRBJ2-6	15	TGTGCCAGCAGCTTCTTGTCGTCTGGGGCCAACGTCCTGACTTTC	CASSFLSSGANVLTF
TRBV7-2	TRBD1	-	TRBJ1-5	14	TGTGCCAGCAGCTGGGGGACAGCTAATCAGCCCCAGCATTTT	CASSWGTANQPQHF
TRBV4-1	TRBD2	-	TRBJ2-7	19	TGCGCCAGCAGCCAAGAAGTCAGGGTAGCGGGGCCTTTCTCCTACGAGCAGTACTTC	CASSQEVRVAGPFSYEQYF
TRBV25-1	-	-	TRBJ2-1	18	TGTGCCAGCAGTGAAGCCCCTGGGAGGGGGGCCGGGGGCAATGAGCAGTTCTTC	CASSEAPGRGAGGNEQFF
TRBV4-3	TRBD1	-	TRBJ2-3	13	TGCGCCAGCAGCCAAGACAGGGGGCATACGCAGTATTTT	CASSQDRGHTQYF
TRBV5-1	-	-	TRBJ1-3	14	TGCGCCAGCAGCGTGCGGGGGACCGGAAACACCATATATTTT	CASSVRGTGNTIYF
TRBV7-2	TRBD1	-	TRBJ2-5	13	TGTGCCAGCAGCCGGGACAGGGGAGAGACCCAGTACTTC	CASSRDRGETQYF
TRBV5-4	-	once	TRBJ2-5	15	TGTGCCAGCAGCTCAGCCGCGGCTACGCAAGAGACCCAGTACTTC	CASSSAAATQETQYF
TRBV7-2	TRBD1	-	TRBJ2-7	16	TGTGCCAGCAGCCCCCTCGACAGGGGAAACCCCTACGAGCAGTACTTC	CASSPLDRGNPYEQYF
TRBV15	-	-	TRBJ1-5	14	TGTGCCACCAGCGTTCGACATAGCAATCAGCCCCAGCATTTT	CATSVRHSNQPQHF
TRBV5-1	-	-	TRBJ2-3	17	TGCGCCAGCAGCTTGGGCCGACCGCCGGGGAGCACAGATACGCAGTATTTT	CASSLGRPPGSTDTQYF
TRBV7-2	-	-	TRBJ2-4	13	TGTGCCAGCACCGAACTGGGGCAAAACATTCAGTACTTC	CASTELGQNIQYF
TRBV14	-	-	TRBJ1-2	14	TGTGCCAGCAGCCCCATCCGAGCTAACTATGGCTACACCTTC	CASSPIRANYGYTF
TRBV24-1	TRBD2	few	TRBJ2-3	12	TGTGCCGTGACTAGCGGGGAGGGTACGCAGTATTTT	CAVTSGEGTQYF
TRBV4-2	TRBD1	-	TRBJ2-1	13	TGTGCCAGCAGCCAAGATTTTGACAGGGGAATGTTCTTC	CASSQDFDRGMFF
TRBV9	-	few	TRBJ2-1	15	TGTGCCAGCAGCGTAGATTTGGCTAGCTTGAGTGAGCAGTTCTTC	CASSVDLASLSEQFF
TRBV4-1	-	-	TRBJ2-1	13	TGCGCCAGCAGCCTTCCCTCGGGTGGGGAGCAGTTCTTC	CASSLPSGGEQFF
TRBV2	TRBD1	-	TRBJ1-1	14	TGTGCCAGCAGTTTAAGGACAGGGGAGGTTAGAGCTTTCTTT	CASSLRTGEVRAFF
TRBV2	TRBD2	-	TRBJ2-3	11	TGTGCCAGCAGTGGGACTAGCGGGATCGGCTTT	CASSGTSGIGF
TRBV29-1	-	few	TRBJ2-7	14	TGCAGCGTCGGGGCCGTCAGGGGGGCCTACGAGCAGTACTTC	CSVGAVRGAYEQYF
TRBV27	-	once	TRBJ2-1	20	TGTGCCAGCAGTTATTCCCGGGACGCACTGCGGGGAATGAACTACAATGAGCAGTTCTTC	CASSYSRDALRGMNYNEQFF
TRBV5-1	TRBD1	-	TRBJ2-5	14	TGCGCCAGCAGCCGGACAGGGGAAGGAGAGACCCAGTACTTC	CASSRTGEGETQYF
TRBV6-5	TRBD2	-	TRBJ2-1	15	TGTGCCAGCAGTCCCCGCCTAGCGGGGGGCAATGAGCAGTTCTTC	CASSPRLAGGNEQFF
TRBV19	-	-	TRBJ1-1	17	TGTGCCAGTACCCAAAATGGATCTCCCACAGGGAACACTGAAGCTTTCTTT	CASTQNGSPTGNTEAFF
TRBV7-2	-	-	TRBJ1-1	13	TGTGCCAGCAGCTCTGCAGGGAACACTGAAGCTTTCTTT	CASSSAGNTEAFF
TRBV27	TRBD1	-	TRBJ1-4	15	TGTGCCAGCAGCCCTCGACAGGGGGCGGCTGAAAAACTGTTTTTT	CASSPRQGAAEKLFF
TRBV10-3	-	-	TRBJ1-1	12	TGTGCCATCTCAGCAGGCAGGGTTGAAGCTTTCTTT	CAISAGRVEAFF
TRBV24-1	-	-	TRBJ2-3	13	TGTGCCACCAGTGACACACTAAGCAATACGCAGTATTTT	CATSDTLSNTQYF
TRBV6-5	-	-	TRBJ2-1	16	TGTGCCAGCAGTTACTCACGGGCCAGGGGATACAATGAGCAGTTCTTC	CASSYSRARGYNEQFF
TRBV11-1	TRBD2	-	TRBJ2-1	16	TGTGCCAGCAGCTTAATTAGCGGGGGAGACTACAATGAGCAGTTCTTC	CASSLISGGDYNEQFF
TRBV29-1	TRBD2	-	TRBJ2-3	15	TGCAGCGTTGAAGCTAGCGGGGTCTCCACAGATACGCAGTATTTT	CSVEASGVSTDTQYF
TRBV4-2	TRBD2	once	TRBJ2-7	16	TGTGCCAGCAGCCAACCGGCGGGGGGGGTCTCCTACGAGCAGTACTTC	CASSQPAGGVSYEQYF
TRBV19	TRBD2	-	TRBJ2-2	18	TGTGCCAGTAGTATATTTAGCGGGGGGGCCGGCGACACCGGGGAGCTGTTTTTT	CASSIFSGGAGDTGELFF
TRBV28	-	-	TRBJ2-1	12	TGTGCCAGCAGTTGGGGCGGGATTAGGCAGTTCTTC	CASSWGGIRQFF
TRBV9	TRBD2	-	TRBJ2-7	14	TGTGCCAGCAGCTTCGGGACTAGCGGGCTTGAGCAGTACTTC	CASSFGTSGLEQYF
TRBV7-2	TRBD2	-	TRBJ2-3	14	TGTGCCAGCAGCTTTAAAGCGGGGGACGGTACGCAGTATTTT	CASSFKAGDGTQYF
TRBV19	-	-	TRBJ1-2	16	TGTGCCAGTAGTACCCGTGGGGGGGGAGAATCCTATGGCTACACCTTC	CASSTRGGGESYGYTF